Listed below are T cell receptor beta chains from one sample, sequenced in a study of shared clonotypes between healthy human individuals. Sequencing was performed with immunoSEQ multiplex PCR; in TCRdb, only in-frame clones are kept and a portion is missing. Counted here are 2 million to 2.5 million clones, 85% to 95% occurring once; the ten biggest clones make up 0.35% to 0.5%. The sequencing input was naive CD4+ T cells from PBMCs. The source of these receptors is a man aged 18-30 years in good health. Some clones in this sample may be carry-over from other donors' samples. Both conserved end residues are trimmed from each CDR3. The order of the fields is J gene, V gene, CDR3 protein.

TRBJ1-5	TRBV28	ASSGNREEFVGNQPQH
TRBJ2-7	TRBV11-2	ASSLRRDPFSYEQY
TRBJ2-5	TRBV5-1	ASSLVTGIQETQY
TRBJ1-4	TRBV2	ASSSGRTNEKLF
TRBJ2-1	TRBV19	ASSMQAGGPLNEQF
TRBJ2-3	TRBV5-4	ASSNRESSTDTQY
TRBJ1-4	TRBV6-5	ASSYSGSRGEKLF
TRBJ1-1	TRBV27	ASSPIGTAGNTEAF
TRBJ2-1	TRBV19	ASTRWTSGNIAEQF
TRBJ1-4	TRBV18	ASSPPGVDYEKLF
TRBJ2-3	TRBV6-5	ASSLNRGSTDTQY
TRBJ2-1	TRBV18	ASSGSGGTYNEQF
TRBJ2-7	TRBV5-1	ASSPPTSSYEQY
TRBJ2-7	TRBV21-1	ASFREEKQY
TRBJ1-2	TRBV7-9	ASSYIDRVGGYT
TRBJ2-7	TRBV28	ASSLGTTSGDEQY
TRBJ2-2	TRBV7-3	ASSFRGAGGTGELF
TRBJ2-1	TRBV7-3	ASSLQNGDEQF
TRBJ2-1	TRBV28	ASGGPQPSIEQF
TRBJ1-5	TRBV7-2	ASSLSGQGAYQPQH
TRBJ2-5	TRBV6-1	ASSELDSRGREVETQY
TRBJ2-2	TRBV19	ASSIGYTGELF
TRBJ2-7	TRBV5-1	ASSLVAGVTYEQY
TRBJ1-5	TRBV6-1	ASTEGRVQPQH
TRBJ1-4	TRBV10-3	ASQTGLTEKLF
TRBJ1-2	TRBV5-1	ASSVDRGPLGYT
TRBJ2-7	TRBV27	ASRTSGQAPKNYEQY
TRBJ1-2	TRBV11-2	ASSQDRGYT
TRBJ1-1	TRBV5-1	ASSLIPGITEAF
TRBJ2-3	TRBV11-3	ASSTSGTGRDTQY
TRBJ2-5	TRBV10-2	ASSESPGARETQY
TRBJ2-7	TRBV18	ASSSTRPAGKSGEQY
TRBJ2-3	TRBV5-1	ASSLVLAGGPADTQY
TRBJ1-2	TRBV6-5	ASSYSRDGGRVGYT
TRBJ1-1	TRBV27	ASSLSLRADTEAF
TRBJ1-1	TRBV29-1	SVEAGEGTEAF
TRBJ2-3	TRBV18	ASSPPSSTDTQY
TRBJ2-1	TRBV28	ASSFGWDLSSYNEQF
TRBJ2-2	TRBV19	ASSYGRSNTGELF
TRBJ2-1	TRBV7-7	ASSLGRDNEQF
TRBJ2-1	TRBV15	ATSRGASSYNEQF
TRBJ1-5	TRBV7-2	ASSLQYDQPQH
TRBJ2-3	TRBV5-1	ASSHGALKRQY
TRBJ1-5	TRBV28	ASSLWETNQPQH
TRBJ1-5	TRBV2	ASHGPGRHQPQH
TRBJ2-3	TRBV2	ASSLGRERDTQY
TRBJ2-7	TRBV2	ASNRGTASAYEQY
TRBJ1-1	TRBV5-1	ASSLDWTGGGLKNTEAF
TRBJ1-2	TRBV4-2	ASSQNSGGANYGYT
TRBJ2-7	TRBV30	AWHQGQGGGEQY